This T cell receptor (beta chain) was sequenced in a study of metastatic and nonmetastatic thyroid tumors. Before thyroid surgery, none of the patients had received any treatment. TCRdb called clones again from the PCR reads with MiXCR. The sample holds about 45,000 clones, less than 5% seen once. This clone came up many times. CDR1 is SGDLS, CDR2 YYNGEE, per germline. CDR3 size: 13 residues. V dropped 4 bases and J dropped 2 bases, with 9 bases sitting between them. The chain employs TRBV9 and TRBJ1-1; possibly TRBD1 for D (5 bases). Sequenced material: blood. The receptor's source is a female donor with papillary thyroid cancer or a benign thyroid nodule (not recorded which). Some clones in this sample may be carry-over from other donors' samples. Here the CDR3 DNA reads TGTGCCAGCAGCTCAGGACAAAACACTGAAGCTTTCTTT. It is translated as CASSSGQNTEAFF.